The count of the clone carrying this TCR beta chain is one. The data belong to a study of blood T cell repertoires in COVID-19. Study-wide context: COVID-19 samples, acute and convalescent, were from the United States, Italy and Spain. Nucleic acid was either cDNA or gDNA, and it came from T cells, B-cell-depleted T cells, or PBMCs.

CDR1 and CDR2 (germline): ENHRY, SYGVKD. The CDR3 loop spans 14 amino acids. V lost 6 bases and J lost 0, with 8 bases in between. Authors' analysis steps: Estimation of nucleated cell counts was performed using reference gene primer amplification. The table came from immunoSEQ multiplex PCR; TCRdb's copy has only in-frame clones and leaves some out. That table furnishes V, J and clone size, whereas the DNA furnished D and trimming. The data contain 100,000 to 150,000 clones, 70% to 90% of them singletons. The chain recombines TRBV10-3 with TRBJ2-2; tentatively, D is TRBD2 (6 bases). The TCR was taken from a woman aged 80 or over with acute or convalescent COVID-19. The source material was peripheral blood. The CDR3 DNA reads TGTGCCATCAGAAGGGACTCGAACACCGGGGAGCTGTTTTTT. Its protein product is CAIRRDSNTGELFF.